Listed below are T cell receptor beta chains from one sample, sequenced in a study of T-cell reconstitution after alpha-beta-depleted transplantation in children. MiXCR was run by TCRdb on the PCR reads, yielding one entry per CDR3 protein. The sample has 200,000 to 300,000 distinct CDR3 sequences; about 23% are singletons. Source: PBMCs, taken before TCRalphabeta/CD19-depleted stem cell transplant. The origin of the receptors is a girl aged 2-10 years with Fanconi anemia, due to receive a stem cell transplant. The CDR3 runs from the conserved cysteine through the conserved F or W. Each record gives: J gene, D gene, V gene, clone size, CDR3 DNA, CDR3 protein. D genes are given only for firm matches. Clone size appears in some rows only: once, few, many, or a class for an expanded clone.

TRBJ2-7 TRBD1 TRBV7-8 few TGTGCCAGCAGCCCAAGACAGGGGCGAACCTACGAGCAGTACTTC CASSPRQGRTYEQYF
TRBJ2-1 TRBD1 TRBV2 . TGTGCCAGCAGGACAGGGAGATTGAACAATGAGCAGTTCTTC CASRTGRLNNEQFF
TRBJ2-7 TRBD2 TRBV29-1 few TGCAGCGTCGTCTTCAGCGGGAGGAGGTACGAGCAGTACTTC CSVVFSGRRYEQYF
TRBJ2-1 . TRBV5-1 many TGCGCCAGCAGACGGCCGGAGGGCCTAGGGTACAATGAGCAGTTCTTC CASRRPEGLGYNEQFF
TRBJ1-5 . TRBV20-1 few TGCAGTGCTACCTATAGGACAGCCAATCAGCCCCAGCATTTT CSATYRTANQPQHF
TRBJ2-7 TRBD2 TRBV7-8 . TGTGCCAGCAGCTTACGACCGGGACTAGCACTTTACGAGCAGTACTTC CASSLRPGLALYEQYF
TRBJ2-7 TRBD2 TRBV30 . TGTGCCTGGAGAGTGGGGACTAGCGGTACCTACGAGCAGTACTTC CAWRVGTSGTYEQYF
TRBJ1-6 . TRBV6-5 many TGTGCCAGCAGTTACTCGTCGGGGTATAATTCACCCCTCCACTTT CASSYSSGYNSPLHF
TRBJ2-7 . TRBV20-1 . TGCAGTGCTAAGAAAGGCCCGTACGAGCAGTACTTC CSAKKGPYEQYF
TRBJ1-5 TRBD1 TRBV20-1 once TGCAGTGCAATGGACAGGATAAATCAGCCCCAGCATTTT CSAMDRINQPQHF
TRBJ1-2 . TRBV7-9 . TGTGCCAGCAGCTTAGAACAGAGAGCTAACTATGGCTACACCTTC CASSLEQRANYGYTF
TRBJ2-7 . TRBV27 many TGTGCCAGCAGTTTATTGGGACCCTCGGGGGAGCAGTACTTC CASSLLGPSGEQYF
TRBJ2-7 . TRBV28 . TGTGCCAGCAGTAGGTCGCTGGCGACACCTTGGGAGGAGCAGTACTTC CASSRSLATPWEEQYF
TRBJ2-7 . TRBV5-1 few TGCGCCAGCAGCCGCATAGCCGAACAGCAATACGAGCAGTACTTC CASSRIAEQQYEQYF
TRBJ1-5 . TRBV25-1 many TGTGCCAGCAGTGAAGCAGGGCGCAATCAGCCCCAGCATTTT CASSEAGRNQPQHF
TRBJ2-7 . TRBV7-2 many TGTGCCAGCAGCCGATTCCGAGAGGGCGAGCAGTACTTC CASSRFREGEQYF
TRBJ2-7 TRBD2 TRBV7-9 . TGTGCCAGCAGCCCGGGACTAGCGGGGGGGCTGGAGCAGTACTTC CASSPGLAGGLEQYF
TRBJ2-7 . TRBV7-6 many TGTGCCAGCAGCCCAAATGACAGGGAGGGAGCCTACGAGCAGTACTTC CASSPNDREGAYEQYF
TRBJ2-7 . TRBV4-2 . TGTGCCAGCAGCCCACTCTCGGTGTCTTTGGGCGGATCCTACGAGCAGTACTTC CASSPLSVSLGGSYEQYF
TRBJ1-2 . TRBV29-1 few TGCAGCGTTCCACAGGGACCTGGCTACACCTTC CSVPQGPGYTF
TRBJ2-1 TRBD2 TRBV2 few TGTGCCAGCAGTGAGGGGACTAGGGTGACAAGCTCCTACAATGAGCAGTTCTTC CASSEGTRVTSSYNEQFF
TRBJ2-1 . TRBV4-2 . TGTGCCAGCAGCCAAGAGGGAAGACGGCAGTTCTTC CASSQEGRRQFF
TRBJ2-1 TRBD2 TRBV6-4 few TGTGCCAGCAGCCCGACTAGCGGGGGGCCACTCAATGAGCAGTTCTTC CASSPTSGGPLNEQFF
TRBJ2-2 TRBD1 TRBV12-3/TRBV12-4 many TGTGCCAGCAGTTGGGACAGGGGGCAGACCGGGGAGCTGTTTTTT CASSWDRGQTGELFF
TRBJ2-7 TRBD2 TRBV6-1 . TGTGCCAGCAGTGGAGATGGCCTAGCGGGTAGCTACGAGCAGTACTTC CASSGDGLAGSYEQYF
TRBJ2-7 . TRBV12-3/TRBV12-4 many TGTGCCAGCAGTTTATTTCAGGGCTACGAGCAGTACTTC CASSLFQGYEQYF
TRBJ2-1 TRBD2 TRBV5-1 few TGCGCCAGCAATAGCGGGAGTTTAAATGAGCAGTTCTTC CASNSGSLNEQFF
TRBJ2-1 . TRBV4-1 . TGCGCCAGCAGCCTACGCAACCTAGGCAATGAGCAGTTCTTC CASSLRNLGNEQFF
TRBJ2-7 . TRBV7-9 . TGTGCCAGCAGCTTAGCCACCGGGGTGTCCCATAGATCCGGGCAGTACTTC CASSLATGVSHRSGQYF
TRBJ2-7 TRBD1 TRBV20-1 many TGCAGTGCTAAACAGGGGTCGGAGCAGTACTTC CSAKQGSEQYF
TRBJ1-4 TRBD1 TRBV20-1 . TGCAGTGCTAGGACAGGGGGAGAAAAACTGTTTTTT CSARTGGEKLFF
TRBJ2-1 . TRBV12-3/TRBV12-4 many TGTGCCAGCACCAACTGGATGGGACTGGGAAAACACTACAATGAGCAGTTCTTC CASTNWMGLGKHYNEQFF
TRBJ1-4 . TRBV5-1 . TGCGCCAGCAGCGCTACAGCAGCAACTAATGAAAAACTGTTTTTT CASSATAATNEKLFF
TRBJ2-7 . TRBV28 . TGTGCCAGCAGTTTAGCCGATCGGGACACCTACGAGCAGTACTTC CASSLADRDTYEQYF
TRBJ1-1 . TRBV7-2 . TGTGCCAGCAGCCAGACAGGATACACTGAAGCTTTCTTT CASSQTGYTEAFF
TRBJ1-2 TRBD1 TRBV20-1 few TGCAGTGCTTTCCCCTCGTCAGGGGGCTATGGCTACACCTTC CSAFPSSGGYGYTF
TRBJ1-2 TRBD1 TRBV29-1 . TGCAGCGTTGCCCGGGACAGTCCTAACTATGGCTACACCTTC CSVARDSPNYGYTF
TRBJ2-3 TRBD2 TRBV10-3 many TGTGCCATCAGTGAGAGGACTAGCGGGGCAACGCGAACAGATACGCAGTATTTT CAISERTSGATRTDTQYF
TRBJ1-2 . TRBV9 . TGTGCCAGCAGCGTAGAGTGGGGGCCCCACTATGGCTACACCTTC CASSVEWGPHYGYTF
TRBJ1-2 . TRBV12-3/TRBV12-4 . TGTGCCAGCAGTTTAGCCCCGAGGGATGGCTACACCTTC CASSLAPRDGYTF
TRBJ2-3 . TRBV29-1 . TGCAGCGTTGTATACGGGATCCCCACAGATACGCAGTATTTT CSVVYGIPTDTQYF
TRBJ1-5 TRBD1 TRBV28 few TGTGCCAGCAGCCATGGGACAGGCGGATTGGGCAATCAGCCCCAGCATTTT CASSHGTGGLGNQPQHF
TRBJ2-7 . TRBV28 few TGTGCCAGCACCGACTACCCCGGCCAGAATTACGAGCAGTACTTC CASTDYPGQNYEQYF
TRBJ2-7 . TRBV6-5 many TGTGCCAGCAGTTACTCCCCTCTCCTGTGGCAGTACTTC CASSYSPLLWQYF
TRBJ1-1 . TRBV20-1 . TGCAGTGCTAGAGCAGGGGCGGGGGGCACTGAAGCTTTCTTT CSARAGAGGTEAFF
TRBJ2-7 . TRBV7-2 many TGTGCCAGCAGCCCTACGCCTTCCTACGAGCAGTACTTC CASSPTPSYEQYF
TRBJ1-1 . TRBV29-1 . TGCAGCGTTGAAGATACGGACAGCTTAGGAACTGAAGCTTTCTTT CSVEDTDSLGTEAFF
TRBJ2-3 . TRBV18 . TGTGCCAGCTCACGTCCTTGGGGAACAGATACGCAGTATTTT CASSRPWGTDTQYF
TRBJ2-1 . TRBV19 . TGTGCCAGTAGTGTGGCAAACAATGAGCAGTTCTTC CASSVANNEQFF
TRBJ2-1 . TRBV20-1 many TGCAGTGCTAGGGACGTTCCTAACAGGGCTAGCTCCTACAATGAGCAGTTCTTC CSARDVPNRASSYNEQFF